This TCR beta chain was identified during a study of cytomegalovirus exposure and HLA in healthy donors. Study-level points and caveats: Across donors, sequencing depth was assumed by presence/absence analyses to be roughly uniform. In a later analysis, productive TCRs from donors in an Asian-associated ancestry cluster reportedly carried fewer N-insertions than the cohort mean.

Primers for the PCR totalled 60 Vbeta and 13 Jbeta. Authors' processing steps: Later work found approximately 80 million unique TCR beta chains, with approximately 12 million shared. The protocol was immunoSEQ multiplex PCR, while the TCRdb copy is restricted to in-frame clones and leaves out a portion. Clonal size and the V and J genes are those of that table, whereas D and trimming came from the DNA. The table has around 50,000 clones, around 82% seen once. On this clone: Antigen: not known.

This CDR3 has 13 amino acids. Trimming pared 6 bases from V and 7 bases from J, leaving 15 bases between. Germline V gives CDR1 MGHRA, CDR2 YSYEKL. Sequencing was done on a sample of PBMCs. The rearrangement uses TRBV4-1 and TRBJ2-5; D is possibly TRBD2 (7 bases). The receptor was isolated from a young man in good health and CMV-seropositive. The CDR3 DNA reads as TGCGCCAGCAGGGGAGAGGGGGGGCGGACCCAGTACTTC. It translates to CASRGEGGRTQYF.